Here is one T cell receptor (beta chain) with its context. The CDR3 extends over 17 amino acids. Germline-derived CDR1 and CDR2 are SGHTA and FQGNSA. With V trimmed by 0 bases and J by 3 bases, 6 bases remained unmatched. The PCR had 60 Vbeta and 13 Jbeta primers. Profiled with immunoSEQ multiplex PCR; TCRdb holds only in-frame clones, not every one. The data contain approximately 140,000 clones, 77% of them seen just once; the ten biggest clones take up 4.9%. The sample originates from a study of cytomegalovirus exposure and HLA in healthy donors. The wider study: A prior analysis found about 120 million unique TCR beta sequences from some 190 million T cells.

The TCR comes from a woman between 50 and 59 years old in good health and CMV-seronegative. This chain uses TRBV7-2 with TRBJ2-3; 10 nucleotides match TRBD2. Material for sequencing was PBMCs. The CDR3 nucleotides are TGTGCCAGCAGCTTAGCCGGGAGCGGGGGGGTGACAGATACGCAGTATTTT. This sequence encodes CASSLAGSGGVTDTQYF.